This entry lists 5 T cell receptor beta chains sequenced from one sample in a study of T cell responses to AZD1222 COVID-19 vaccine. TCRdb keeps only in-frame clones here, not all; method: immunoSEQ multiplex PCR. The table shows around 88,000 clones, with around 92% occurring only once. The sequences come from peripheral blood, collected on day 0 of MenACWY control vaccination. The receptors here all came from an adult in good health.

The chain couples TRBV7-3 to TRBJ2-2; no clear D. Germline V lookup: CDR1 SGHTA, CDR2 FQGTGA. The CDR3 totals 14 residues. V lost 2 bases, J lost 1 base, and 5 bases lay in between. The CDR3 is CASSLAENTGELFF. In DNA form, the CDR3 reads TGTGCCAGCAGCTTAGCGGAGAACACCGGGGAGCTGTTTTTT.

The V call is TRBV3-1 (or the pseudogene TRBV3-2), the J call TRBJ1-1; D gene uncertain. V gave up 4 bases and J gave up 0 bases, with 3 bases separating them. Germline CDR1 is LGHDT and CDR2 is YNNKEL (reference sequence). The CDR3 length is 12 residues. Here the CDR3 reads CASSLMNTEAFF. In DNA form, the CDR3 reads TGTGCCAGCAGCCTCATGAACACTGAAGCTTTCTTT.

The chain is built from TRBV10-2 and TRBJ1-5, with D perhaps TRBD1 (6 bases). This CDR3 region has 12 residues. CDR1 and CDR2 from the germline V gene are WSHSY and SAAADI. CDR3 sequence: CAGNRGNQPQHF. The DNA of the CDR3 is TGCGCGGGAAACAGGGGCAATCAGCCCCAGCATTTT.

This chain joins TRBV19 and TRBJ2-1; TRBD2 agrees at 8 bases. Per germline, CDR1 LNHDA and CDR2 SQIVND (reference sequence). The junction had 6 bases not matched to a gene; V was cut back by 9 bases and J by 2 bases. There are 14 residues in the CDR3. CDR3 residues: CASASGGAYNEQFF. In DNA form, the CDR3 reads TGTGCCAGCGCCTCGGGGGGGGCCTACAATGAGCAGTTCTTC.

The chain is built from TRBV4-1 and TRBJ1-6, with D tentatively TRBD1 (5 bases). Between the trimmed V and J ends, which lost 1 base and 3 bases, there was a span of 10 bases. The CDR3 runs to 16 residues. Germline CDR1 is MGHRA and CDR2 is YSYEKL. CDR3 DNA: TGCGCCAGCAGCCAAGTGGACAAGTACTATAATTCACCCCTCCACTTT. Translating it yields CASSQVDKYYNSPLHF.